This record covers a single T cell receptor beta chain. Its antigen specificity is not known. The record has no base qualities; no much larger clone is one base away. These data come from a study of blood T cell repertoires in COVID-19 (dated by TCRdb to 2018 to 2021). About the full investigation: Collaborator samples came from the United States, Italy and Spain and covered acute and convalescent phases of COVID-19. Subjects who had been exposed to COVID-19, were actively infected with it, or had recovered from it provided the deeply sampled blood TCRbeta repertoires that made up the dataset. A freely available public database, intended as a resource for researchers studying the immune response to SARS-CoV-2, is where the repertoires were released. Sample metadata almost always included a de-identified subject ID, COVID-19 status, age in years and sex. The prospective study material was composed of cDNA or gDNA derived from T cells, B-cell-depleted T cells, or PBMCs. Samples came from the ongoing ImmuneRACE study (first 160 participants) plus 1,254 subjects from 6 global collaborators. HLA class I and class II types, where available, came from metadata supplied by the sample provider rather than from assay-based typing.

The immunoSEQ Assay, a bias-controlled multiplex PCR, was used to amplify TCRbeta CDR3 regions from genomic DNA. The authors' pipeline ran thus. The number of nucleated cells in each sample was estimated by amplification of reference gene primers within the assay. Sequence reads were collapsed and filtered to measure the absolute abundance of every unique TCRbeta CDR3 rearrangement. Productive Simpson clonality was computed per sample as the square root of Simpson's diversity index over productive rearrangements. TCRdb carries this immuneACCESS record with in-frame sequences only. Its versions omit some clonotypes, under half of them owing to an unresolved V gene in the studies checked, with the rest unexplained. Clone size and the V and J calls come from that table; the DNA yielded D and trimming. Across this sample there are about 270,000 clones, with around 87% seen only once. 2.4% of the sample is in the top ten clones.

In the prospective study, participants were about 18 to 95 years old, resided in about two dozen geographic areas of the United States, and were enrolled through a virtual design. In the prospective study, participants were assigned to cohorts based on the clinical history participants reported in a screening survey and a study questionnaire. ImmuneRACE Cohort 3 recovered participants were defined by two consecutive negative NP/OP PCR tests, healthcare professional clearance, or symptom resolution. In the prospective study, whole blood, serum and a nasopharyngeal or oropharyngeal swab were collected from each participant by mobile phlebotomists. Participants in the prospective study had the option to provide additional blood draws and questionnaires over an approximately 2-month period. Before DNA extraction, blood samples from the prospective study were shipped at room temperature or frozen. Here is what the overall study found, with its caveats: The quantity of clinical and demographic metadata differed by source and by participant and was supplied without curation.

V is cut back by 6 bases and J by 6 bases, with 10 bases in the junction unmatched. The CDR3 holds 15 amino acids from the cysteine to the phenylalanine. Left in the record is the CDR3 DNA by itself, 45 bases read in frame from the first base. CDR1 and CDR2 (SNHLY, FYNNEI) derive from the germline V gene. The rearranged segments are TRBV2 and TRBJ2-7, with TRBD2 matching 11 junction bases. The origin of this receptor is a woman aged 18-29 years who had recovered from COVID-19. Material for sequencing was PBMCs or T cells enriched from blood (not recorded which). CDR3 sequence: CASRPLAGARVEQYF. The sequence in DNA is TGTGCCAGCAGGCCACTAGCGGGGGCGAGGGTCGAGCAGTACTTC.